These 2 T cell receptor beta chains share one sample of origin, sequenced in a study of shared clonotypes between healthy human individuals. The table came from immunoSEQ multiplex PCR; TCRdb's copy has only in-frame clones and leaves some out. The sample lists under 1,100,000 clones; more than 60% were seen once. The material sequenced was memory CD4+ T cells sorted from blood. Subset reported: CD45RA-negative fraction. The receptors were sampled from a man aged 18 to 29 in good health.

The chain joins TRBV6-4 to TRBJ2-7; 9 bases agree with TRBD1. V lost 2 bases, J lost 4 bases, and 6 bases stayed unmatched. The CDR3 is 15 amino acids. Per germline, CDR1 MRHNA and CDR2 SNTAGT. The CDR3 region is CASSDQGQGEYEQYF. The CDR3, as DNA: TGTGCCAGCAGTGACCAGGGACAGGGAGAGTACGAGCAGTACTTC.

The rearrangement uses TRBV7-2 and TRBJ2-7; TRBD1 matches at 9 bases. The CDR3 covers 16 residues. The junction had 13 bases not matched to a gene; V was cut back by 5 bases and J by 5 bases. Germline CDR1 SGHTA, CDR2 FQGNSA. Here the CDR3 reads CASSPQDRGTFHEQYF. DNA of the CDR3: TGTGCCAGCAGCCCTCAGGACAGGGGAACCTTCCACGAGCAGTACTTC.